What follows are 31 T cell receptor beta chains derived from one specimen sequenced in a study of prognosis after radiotherapy for stage I lung cancer. The authors amplified TCR beta CDR3 from genomic DNA using two-round multiplex PCR. First-round PCR employed TRBV- and TRBJ-specific primers for each gene. From the multiplex PCR reads, TCRdb called clonotypes with MiXCR, one entry per CDR3 protein. The sample records 27,000 or so distinct CDR3 sequences, around 43% being singletons. Sequenced material: PBMCs, taken before or after stereotactic body radiation therapy (not recorded which). Source of these receptors: a donor aged 50 or older with non-small cell lung cancer.

This clonotype has only a few counts. One base away lies a much larger clone, so this may be a sequencing read error. The chain recombines TRBV20-1 with TRBJ2-1; D is unclear. This CDR3 contains 13 residues. Germline CDR1 and CDR2: DFQATT and SNEGSKA (reference sequence). With 4 bases removed from V and 4 bases from J, the gap between germline ends came to 11 bases. CDR3 in DNA: TGCAGTGCTAATCACCCAGAGTACAATGAGCAGTTCTTC. Amino acid sequence: CSANHPEYNEQFF.

This clonotype was seen many times. The gene calls are TRBV6-2 or TRBV6-3 and TRBJ1-5, with D perhaps matching TRBD1 (6 bases). Germline V gives CDR1 MNHEY, CDR2 SVGEGT. This CDR3 comprises 16 residues. V gave up 2 bases and J gave up 2 bases, with 13 bases separating them. CDR3 amino acids: CASSYRRGRGNQPQHF. For the CDR3, the DNA is TGTGCCAGCAGTTACCGCAGGGGCAGGGGCAATCAGCCCCAGCATTTT.

This clonotype was seen only once. The V call is TRBV19, the J call TRBJ2-1; 9 positions match TRBD1. J gave up 10 bases and V 6 bases, and 10 bases lay outside the gene matches. Germline CDR1 and CDR2: LNHDA and SQIVND (reference sequence). The CDR3 has 14 amino acids. This CDR3 is CASSAGTGTREQFF. The DNA for the CDR3 is TGTGCCAGTAGCGCAGGGACAGGGACGCGGGAGCAGTTCTTC.

The V call is TRBV5-1, the J call TRBJ2-7; D possibly corresponds to TRBD2 (6 bases). This CDR3 region has 16 residues. V shed 3 bases and J shed 4 bases, with 20 bases lying between them. The germline V gene encodes CDR1 SGHRS and CDR2 YFSETQ. CDR3 sequence reads: CASSYPGLRHSYEQYF. The DNA for the CDR3 is TGCGCCAGCAGCTACCCGGGACTGCGTCACTCTTACGAGCAGTACTTC.

The chain employs TRBV7-8 and TRBJ2-7; 11 positions match TRBD1. The CDR3 length is 14 residues. The germline gives CDR1 SGHVS, CDR2 FQNEAQ. Trimming cost V 3 bases and J 7 bases; bases outside gene matches: 5. The CDR3: CASSFGQGAGEQYF. CDR3 coding DNA: TGTGCCAGCAGCTTCGGACAGGGGGCAGGGGAGCAGTACTTC.

This clonotype has only one observation. This chain connects TRBV29-1 to TRBJ2-5, with D uncertain. Trimming took off 5 bases at V and 4 bases at J, with 8 bases between the two ends. Germline loops: CDR1 SQVTM, CDR2 ANQGSEA. CDR3 length: 11 residues. This CDR3 is CSVLAIETQYF. For the CDR3, the DNA is TGCAGCGTTTTGGCTATAGAGACCCAGTACTTC.

This clonotype has at least ten counts. This sequence joins TRBV5-6 and TRBJ2-3; 10 bases are shared with TRBD2. CDR3 length: 14 residues. With V trimmed by 4 bases and J by 4 bases, 3 bases remained unmatched. CDR1 and CDR2 (germline): SGHDT, YYEEEE. CDR3 DNA: TGTGCCAGCAGCAAGCGGGGGGGCCCAGATACGCAGTATTTT. This encodes CASSKRGGPDTQYF. Looking up the rest from reference TRBV5-6 and TRBJ2-3 gives the full variable domain: DAGVTQSPTHLIKTRGQQVTLRCSPKSGHDTVSWYQQALGQGPQFIFQYYEEEERQRGNFPDRFSGHQFPNYSSELNVNALLLGDSALYLCASSKRGGPDTQYFGPGTRLTVL.

Regarding this clonotype: No conserved phenylalanine or tryptophan ends this CDR3, so it is likely a read error. The CDR3 protein is CASSGQGAKDTQYL. CDR3 bases: TGTGCCAGCAGTGGACAGGGAGCCAAAGATACGCAGTATCTT. This chain uses TRBV2 with TRBJ2-3, with TRBD1 matching 7 bases. The V gene's germline CDR1 is SNHLY and CDR2 FYNNEI. The V gene end was trimmed by 4 bases and the J gene end by 5 bases; junction bases not matched to a gene: 6. The CDR3 has 14 amino acids.

Note on this clonotype: Being one base from a much bigger clone, this may be a read error. The CDR3 DNA is TGTGCCAGCATGACAGGGGGAGGAGAGACCCAGTACTTC. It encodes CASMTGGGETQYF. The rearrangement uses TRBV2 and TRBJ2-5; 9 bases agree with TRBD1. The CDR3 length is 13 residues. With 7 bases clipped from V and 4 bases from J, the junction kept 4 bases outside the gene matches. Germline CDR1 reads SNHLY; CDR2 reads FYNNEI.

This clonotype has a count of ten or more. V usage is TRBV2 and J usage is TRBJ2-4; TRBD2 matches at 7 bases. From germline, CDR1 is SNHLY and CDR2 FYNNEI. Trimming took 0 bases from V and 3 from J; bases not matched to a gene: 5. The CDR3 consists of 16 residues. For the CDR3, the DNA is TGTGCCAGCAGTGAAGCCACGGGGGGTAGCAAAAACATTCAGTACTTC. Translating gives CASSEATGGSKNIQYF.

The V gene is TRBV11-2, the J gene TRBJ2-3, with no clear D. The CDR3 consists of 13 residues. Per the germline V gene, CDR1 is SGHAT and CDR2 is FQNNGV. The V gene lost 4 bases and the J gene lost 7 bases, with 12 bases spanning the gap. DNA for the CDR3: TGTGCCAGCAGCTCACTATTGGGGAATACGCAGTATTTT. The encoded protein is CASSSLLGNTQYF.

On this clonotype: With a far larger clone one base away, a read error is the likely cause. The chain is built from TRBV6-5 and TRBJ1-6; 10 positions agree with TRBD1. The CDR3 sequence is 14 residues long. CDR1 is MNHEY and CDR2 is SVGAGI in the germline V gene. The CDR3 reads CSSSKGQGSSPLHF. The CDR3 nucleotides are TGTTCCAGCAGTAAGGGACAGGGGAGTTCACCCCTCCACTTT.

This chain joins TRBV5-4 and TRBJ2-7; 16 bases map to TRBD2. The CDR3 is made up of 20 amino acids. After removal of 4 bases from V and 3 bases from J, the junction contained 16 bases not matched to a gene. The germline V gene has CDR1 SGHNT and CDR2 YYREEE (reference sequence). In DNA form, the CDR3 reads TGTGCCAGCAGCACGGACACGGGGACTAGCGGGAGGGAGGGAGGCTACGAGCAGTACTTC. It specifies CASSTDTGTSGREGGYEQYF. The full variable domain, its missing parts supplied by reference TRBV5-4 and TRBJ2-7, is ETGVTQSPTHLIKTRGQQVTLRCSSQSGHNTVSWYQQALGQGPQFIFQYYREEENGRGNFPPRFSGLQFPNYSSELNVNALELDDSALYLCASSTDTGTSGREGGYEQYFGPGTRLTVT.

As regards this clonotype: A far larger clone is only one base removed, so a read error is likely. V usage is TRBV7-9 and J usage is TRBJ2-2; TRBD1 is a possible D gene (6 bases). Germline V gene sequence: CDR1 SEHNR, CDR2 FQNEAQ (reference sequence). With 6 bases removed from V and 4 bases from J, the gap between germline ends came to 12 bases. The CDR3 consists of 14 residues. The CDR3 DNA reads as TGTGCCAGCAGATATACAGGGTTCACCGGGGAGCTGTTTTTT. Translated, it gives CASRYTGFTGELFF.

This clonotype has ten or more counts. The chain is built from TRBV20-1 and TRBJ2-3; 11 nucleotides match TRBD2. The CDR3 covers 16 residues. Germline-derived CDR1 and CDR2 are DFQATT and SNEGSKA (reference sequence). After removal of 3 bases from V and 2 bases from J, the junction contained 7 bases not matched to a gene. Here the CDR3 DNA reads TGCAGTGCTAGCCCCGGGACTAGCGGTTTCACAGATACGCAGTATTTT. This codes for CSASPGTSGFTDTQYF.

To note about this clonotype: A read error is possible here, since a much larger clone lies one base away. The chain has TRBV3-1 and TRBJ2-3; D gene unclear. The CDR3 extends over 12 amino acids. CDR1 LGHDT and CDR2 YNNKEL come from the germline V gene (reference sequence). CDR3 in amino acids: CSSSQRADTQYF. CDR3 bases: TGTTCCAGCAGCCAAAGGGCAGATACGCAGTATTTT.

In its sample, this clonotype was seen many times. The chain is built from TRBV14 and TRBJ2-4; 8 positions match TRBD1. The CDR3 sequence is 15 residues long. Germline V lookup: CDR1 SGHDN, CDR2 FVKESK. The J segment lost 8 bases and the V segment lost 1 base, leaving 7 bases of the junction unmatched. Written as DNA, the CDR3 is TGTGCCAGCAGCCAAGGGACAGGGACCCTGGACATTCAGTACTTC. Encoded protein: CASSQGTGTLDIQYF.

The chain recombines TRBV2 with TRBJ2-2, with TRBD1 identical over 7 bases. CDR3 length equals 16 residues. With V trimmed by 6 bases and J by 0 bases, 7 bases remained unmatched. CDR1 is SNHLY and CDR2 is FYNNEI in the germline V gene. DNA for the CDR3: TGTGCCAGCAGACCACTACAGGGGCCGAACACCGGGGAGCTGTTTTTT. This encodes CASRPLQGPNTGELFF.

As regards this clonotype: A much larger clone sits a single nucleotide away, making a read error possible. This chain links TRBV6-8 with TRBJ1-1; tentatively, D is TRBD1 (5 bases). The CDR3 covers 15 residues. In germline, CDR1 is MNHGY, CDR2 SAAAGT. Here the CDR3 DNA reads TGTTCCAGCAATGGCCCTGACAGATCGAACACTGAAGCTTTCTTT. Encoded protein: CSSNGPDRSNTEAFF.

Many counts were recorded for this clonotype. This rearrangement joins TRBV7-2 to TRBJ2-7; 7 bases fit TRBD1. Looked up from germline, CDR1 is SGHTA and CDR2 is FQGNSA. The CDR3 loop spans 12 amino acids. V trimming: 5 bases; J trimming: 9 bases; junction bases outside the gene matches: 7. CDR3 sequence: CASSLNRGRQYF. CDR3 coding DNA: TGTGCCAGCAGCCTTAACAGGGGCAGGCAGTACTTC.

This clonotype was picked up many times. The V gene is TRBV20-1, the J gene TRBJ2-7; 9 bases are a match to TRBD2. The V segment lost 6 bases and the J segment 0 bases; nucleotides outside the gene matches: 9. The CDR3 is 15 residues long. Germline V gene data show CDR1 as DFQATT and CDR2 as SNEGSKA (reference sequence). The CDR3 protein is CSAHGLASNSYEQYF. The DNA of the CDR3 is TGCAGTGCCCATGGACTAGCGTCTAACTCCTACGAGCAGTACTTC.

V and J are TRBV20-1 and TRBJ2-5, with a possible D match to TRBD2 (6 bases). Trimming pared 8 bases from V and 5 bases from J, leaving 21 bases between. Per the germline V gene, CDR1 is DFQATT and CDR2 is SNEGSKA (reference sequence). The CDR3 loop spans 14 amino acids. CDR3 in DNA: TGCAGTTCTTGGACGGGAGTCCTCCCGGAGACCCAGTACTTC. This sequence encodes CSSWTGVLPETQYF.

This clonotype was counted at least ten times. The rearrangement links TRBV10-2 to TRBJ2-7; 10 bases are shared with TRBD1. Trimming took 6 bases from V and 5 from J; bases not matched to a gene: 10. Germline V gene lookup returns CDR1 WSHSY and CDR2 SAAADI. This CDR3 is 15 amino acids long. DNA for the CDR3: TGCGCCAGCAGAATACCGGGACAGGGGTTTAACGAGCAGTACTTC. It yields the protein CASRIPGQGFNEQYF.

Concerning this clonotype itself: A far larger clone lies a single base away; this is likely a read error. V and J are TRBV6-9 and TRBJ1-5; D is possibly TRBD1 (6 bases). Germline-derived CDR1 and CDR2 are MNHGY and SVAAGI. The V end lost 10 bases, the J end lost 6 bases, and 16 bases lay between the germline ends. The length of the CDR3 is 13 residues. CDR3 region: CATCWGGCQPQHF. The CDR3 bases are TGTGCCACCTGCTGGGGGGGCTGTCAGCCCCAGCATTTT.

This clonotype was seen at least ten times. This sequence joins TRBV5-4 and TRBJ2-1; 13 bases line up with TRBD2. Germline V gene data show CDR1 as SGHNT and CDR2 as YYREEE (reference sequence). The CDR3 has 15 residues. With V trimmed by 2 bases and J by 9 bases, 5 bases remained unmatched. CDR3 sequence: CASSFPGLAGSEQFF. In DNA form, the CDR3 reads TGTGCCAGCAGCTTCCCGGGACTAGCGGGAAGTGAGCAGTTCTTC. The full variable domain, in which reference TRBV5-4 and TRBJ2-1 provide the parts outside the CDR3, is ETGVTQSPTHLIKTRGQQVTLRCSSQSGHNTVSWYQQALGQGPQFIFQYYREEENGRGNFPPRFSGLQFPNYSSELNVNALELDDSALYLCASSFPGLAGSEQFFGPGTRLTVL.

The table lists this clonotype with many counts. V is TRBV20-1 and J is TRBJ2-7; D might be TRBD2 (5 bases). Trimming took 3 bases from V and 7 from J, leaving 16 bases between them. CDR3 length: 13 amino acids. Germline assignment: CDR1 DFQATT and CDR2 SNEGSKA (reference sequence). The chain's CDR3 is CSASRAGVGEQYF. Here the CDR3 DNA reads TGCAGTGCTAGCCGGGCGGGTGTAGGGGAGCAGTACTTC.

This clonotype was found many times. The J gene is TRBJ2-5, the V gene TRBV3-1, with 12 positions matching TRBD2. V trimming: 5 bases; J trimming: 5 bases; junction bases outside the gene matches: 9. This CDR3 spans 16 amino acids. Germline V gene sequence: CDR1 LGHDT, CDR2 YNNKEL (reference sequence). CDR3 sequence reads: CASSTIPSGGAETQYF. For the CDR3, the DNA is TGTGCCAGCAGCACTATCCCTAGCGGGGGGGCGGAGACCCAGTACTTC.

This clonotype was recorded at least ten times. The genes are TRBV6-1 and TRBJ1-5; the D is unclear. Germline loops: CDR1 MNHNS, CDR2 SASEGT. The CDR3 has 16 amino acids. The V end lost 6 bases, the J end lost 1 base, and 16 bases lay between the germline ends. The CDR3 DNA reads TGTGCCAGCAGACCCCTTGGGCGAACCAGCAATCAGCCCCAGCATTTT. Translating it yields CASRPLGRTSNQPQHF.

Many counts were recorded for this clonotype. V gene TRBV20-1 combines with J gene TRBJ2-3; maybe TRBD2 (6 bases). The CDR3 contains 15 residues. Germline-derived CDR1 and CDR2 are DFQATT and SNEGSKA (reference sequence). Trimming shortened V by 0 bases and J by 6 bases, and 16 bases separated the two germline ends. The CDR3 DNA is TGCAGTGCTAGAGATCGTGCCAGGGAGGTGGATACGCAGTATTTT. Protein product: CSARDRAREVDTQYF.

About this clonotype itself: A clone one base away is much larger, so this may be a read error. The V and J genes are TRBV11-2 and TRBJ2-5; 8 nucleotides line up with TRBD1. The CDR3 contains 15 residues. Trimming removed 1 base from V and 2 bases from J; junction bases left unmatched: 3. In germline, CDR1 is SGHAT, CDR2 FQNNGV. The CDR3 reads CASSLGTGSQETQYF. The DNA of the CDR3 is TGTGCCAGCAGCTTAGGGACAGGGAGTCAAGAGACCCAGTACTTC.

There are many counts of this clonotype. The chain uses TRBV20-1 and TRBJ2-7, with unresolved D. CDR3 length: 11 residues. V shed 5 bases and J shed 4 bases, with 9 bases lying between them. Germline loops: CDR1 DFQATT, CDR2 SNEGSKA (reference sequence). The CDR3 region has the DNA TGCAGTGCTCAGGACCTATACGAGCAGTACTTC. It encodes CSAQDLYEQYF.